The 14 T cell receptor beta chains below all came from one sample that was sequenced in a study of cytomegalovirus exposure and HLA in healthy donors. Vbeta (60) and Jbeta (13) primers were used in the PCR. Some clones are missing from TCRdb's copy, which holds only in-frame ones; the method was immunoSEQ multiplex PCR. The sample carries roughly 200,000 clones, around 84% recorded once. Specimen: PBMCs. Every receptor here comes from a man in his forties in good health and CMV-seropositive.

The genes are TRBV15 and TRBJ2-2, with 8 bases fitting TRBD1. The CDR3 length is 14 residues. Germline loops: CDR1 LNHNV, CDR2 YYDKDF (reference sequence). V was clipped by 3 bases and J by 6 bases; unmatched bases: 3. The CDR3 DNA sequence: TGTGCCACCAGCAGGGACAGGGCGGCCGGGGAGCTGTTTTTT. Translation: CATSRDRAAGELFF. Full variable domain (missing parts from reference TRBV15 and TRBJ2-2): DAMVIQNPRYQVTQFGKPVTLSCSQTLNHNVMYWYQQKSSQAPKLLFHYYDKDFNNEADTPDNFQSRRPNTSFCFLDIRSPGLGDTAMYLCATSRDRAAGELFFGEGSRLTVL.

This chain uses TRBV7-2 with TRBJ2-7; 8 bases line up with TRBD1. The CDR3 loop spans 13 amino acids. The germline V gene encodes CDR1 SGHTA and CDR2 FQGNSA. The V gene end was trimmed by 5 bases and the J gene end by 4 bases; junction bases not matched to a gene: 4. CDR3 DNA sequence: TGTGCCAGCAGCCCCAGGGGGCGTTACGAGCAGTACTTC. It is translated as CASSPRGRYEQYF. The full variable domain, rest sourced from reference TRBV7-2 and TRBJ2-7, is GAGVSQSPSNKVTEKGKDVELRCDPISGHTALYWYRQSLGQGLEFLIYFQGNSAPDKSGLPSDRFSAERTGGSVSTLTIQRTQQEDSAVYLCASSPRGRYEQYFGPGTRLTVT.

V and J are TRBV5-1 and TRBJ1-4; D remains ambiguous. Germline V gene lookup returns CDR1 SGHRS and CDR2 YFSETQ. The CDR3 extends over 14 amino acids. Trimming took off 0 bases at V and 8 bases at J, with 11 bases between the two ends. CDR3 sequence: CASSLDGYREKLFF. CDR3 sequence (DNA): TGCGCCAGCAGCTTGGACGGGTATCGGGAAAAACTGTTTTTT.

The V and J genes are TRBV5-1 and TRBJ2-1; 7 bases are shared with TRBD1. The CDR3 is 15 amino acids. Germline loops: CDR1 SGHRS, CDR2 YFSETQ. V lost 0 bases to trimming and J lost 5 bases; unmatched junction nucleotides: 5. As DNA, the CDR3 is TGCGCCAGCAGCTTGGATCCGGACAGGAACAATGAGCAGTTCTTC. It codes for CASSLDPDRNNEQFF.

The J gene is TRBJ1-2, the V gene TRBV6-5, with a possible D match to TRBD1 (5 bases). The V end lost 5 bases, the J end lost 7 bases, and 17 bases lay between the germline ends. This CDR3 contains 14 residues. Germline CDR1 reads MNHEY; CDR2 reads SVGAGI. CDR3 in amino acids: CASSTRDSRSGYTF. CDR3 bases: TGTGCCAGCAGTACCCGAGACAGTAGGTCTGGCTACACCTTC.

The CDR3 region is CASSRPLSSYEQYF. In nucleotides, the CDR3 is TGTGCCAGCAGTCGCCCACTGAGCTCCTACGAGCAGTACTTC. This chain links TRBV6-6 with TRBJ2-7; D uncertain. The CDR3 spans 14 residues. Germline V gene data show CDR1 as MNHNY and CDR2 as SVGAGI (reference sequence). V gave up 5 bases and J gave up 0 bases, with 11 bases separating them.

The chain combines TRBV5-5 with TRBJ2-5; tentatively, D is TRBD2 (5 bases). This CDR3 comprises 15 residues. V lost 0 bases and J 5 bases, leaving 14 bases between the germline ends. Germline values: CDR1 SGHKS, CDR2 YYEKEE (reference sequence). The CDR3 spells CASSLAGIASETQYF. As DNA, the CDR3 is TGTGCCAGCAGCTTGGCCGGGATCGCCTCGGAGACCCAGTACTTC.

The rearrangement links TRBV19 to TRBJ2-5; 14 nucleotides match TRBD2. From germline, CDR1 is LNHDA and CDR2 SQIVND (reference sequence). The CDR3 is made up of 16 amino acids. After removal of 5 bases from V and 3 bases from J, the junction contained 5 bases not matched to a gene. In DNA form, the CDR3 reads TGTGCCAGTAGTTCTGGACTAGCGGGGGGAAAAGAGACCCAGTACTTC. It codes for CASSSGLAGGKETQYF.

V usage is TRBV11-2 and J usage is TRBJ1-4; 7 bases line up with TRBD1. V lost 5 bases to trimming and J lost 4 bases; unmatched junction nucleotides: 4. The CDR3 has 14 residues. Germline V gene sequence: CDR1 SGHAT, CDR2 FQNNGV. The CDR3 DNA follows: TGTGCCAGCAGCCGGGACAGTAGTAATGAAAAACTGTTTTTT. Translating it yields CASSRDSSNEKLFF. Full variable domain (remainder filled in from reference TRBV11-2 and TRBJ1-4): EAGVAQSPRYKIIEKRQSVAFWCNPISGHATLYWYQQILGQGPKLLIQFQNNGVVDDSQLPKDRFSAERLKGVDSTLKIQPAKLEDSAVYLCASSRDSSNEKLFFGSGTQLSVL.

The V call is TRBV5-1, the J call TRBJ2-6; 10 nucleotides agree with TRBD1. The CDR3 spans 17 residues. V lost 4 bases and J lost 0; bases outside the gene matches: 4. In germline, CDR1 is SGHRS, CDR2 YFSETQ. The CDR3 reads CASSTGQGTSGANVLTF. CDR3 in DNA: TGCGCCAGCAGCACGGGACAGGGGACCTCTGGGGCCAACGTCCTGACTTTC.

The chain uses TRBV27 and TRBJ2-7; 8 nucleotides line up with TRBD1. The CDR3 is made up of 15 amino acids. Germline CDR1 reads MNHEY; CDR2 reads SMNVEV (reference sequence). V shed 6 bases and J 8 bases; nucleotides not matched to a gene: 15. Written as DNA, the CDR3 is TGTGCCAGCAGCCCGTCGAGGACAGGGACCGCTAAGCAGTACTTC. It encodes CASSPSRTGTAKQYF.

This chain connects TRBV2 to TRBJ1-1; the match to TRBD1 covers 11 bases. This CDR3 comprises 13 residues. Germline trimming cut 4 bases from V and 6 bases from J; bases unmatched to any gene: 1. The germline V gene encodes CDR1 SNHLY and CDR2 FYNNEI. CDR3 in amino acids: CASSVGQGAEAFF. The CDR3 DNA reads as TGTGCCAGCAGTGTGGGACAGGGGGCTGAAGCTTTCTTT.

This clone was observed a single time. The chain combines TRBV2 with TRBJ2-3; 7 bases line up with TRBD2. V shed 2 bases, J shed 3 bases, and the junction held 14 bases outside the gene matches. The CDR3 sequence is 18 residues long. CDR1 is SNHLY, CDR2 FYNNEI, per germline. Written as DNA, the CDR3 is TGTGCCAGCAGTGAAATGGAGGTAGCGGGTGTATGGACAGATACGCAGTATTTT. It is translated as CASSEMEVAGVWTDTQYF.

The chain links TRBV2 to TRBJ2-2; 11 positions agree with TRBD1. This CDR3 has 13 residues. The V and J ends lost 6 bases and 6 bases, in that order; junction bases with no gene match: 0. Germline CDR1 reads SNHLY; CDR2 reads FYNNEI. The CDR3 bases are TGTGCCAGCAGGGGACAGGGGGCCGGGGAGCTGTTTTTT. This translates into CASRGQGAGELFF.